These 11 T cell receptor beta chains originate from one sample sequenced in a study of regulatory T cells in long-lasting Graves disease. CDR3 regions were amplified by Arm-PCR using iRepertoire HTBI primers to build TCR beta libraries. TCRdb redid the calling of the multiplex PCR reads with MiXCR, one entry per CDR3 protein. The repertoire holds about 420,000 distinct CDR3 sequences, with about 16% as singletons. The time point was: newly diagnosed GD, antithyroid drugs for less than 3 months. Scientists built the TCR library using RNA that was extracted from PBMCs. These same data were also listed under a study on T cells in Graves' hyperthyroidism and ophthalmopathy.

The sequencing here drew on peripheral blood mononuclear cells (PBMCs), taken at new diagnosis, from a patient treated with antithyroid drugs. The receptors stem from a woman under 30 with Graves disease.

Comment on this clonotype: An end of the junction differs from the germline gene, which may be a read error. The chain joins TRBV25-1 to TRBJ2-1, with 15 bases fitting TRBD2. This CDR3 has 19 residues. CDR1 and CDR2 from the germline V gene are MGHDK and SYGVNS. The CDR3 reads CASSEYSGLAGGLYNEQLF. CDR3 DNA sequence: TGTGCCAGCAGTGAATATTCGGGACTAGCGGGAGGTTTGTACAATGAGCAGCTCTTC.

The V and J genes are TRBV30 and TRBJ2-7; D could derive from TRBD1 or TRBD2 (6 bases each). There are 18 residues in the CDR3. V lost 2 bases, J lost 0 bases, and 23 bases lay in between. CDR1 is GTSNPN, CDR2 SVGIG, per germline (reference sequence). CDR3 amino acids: CAWSKNRVWAGFSYEQYF. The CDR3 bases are TGTGCCTGGAGTAAAAACAGGGTCTGGGCGGGATTCTCCTACGAGCAGTACTTC.

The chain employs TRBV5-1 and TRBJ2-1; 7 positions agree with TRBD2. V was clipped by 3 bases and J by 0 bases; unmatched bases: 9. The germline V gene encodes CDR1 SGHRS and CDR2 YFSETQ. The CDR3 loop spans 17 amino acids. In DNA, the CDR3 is TGCGCCAGCAGCTCTCTACCACGGGGGGACTCCTACAATGAGCAGTTCTTC. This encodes CASSSLPRGDSYNEQFF.

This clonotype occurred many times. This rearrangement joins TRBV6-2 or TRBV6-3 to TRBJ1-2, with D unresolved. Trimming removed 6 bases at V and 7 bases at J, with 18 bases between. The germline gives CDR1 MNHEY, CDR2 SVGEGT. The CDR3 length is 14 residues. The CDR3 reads CASRGGQANSGYTF. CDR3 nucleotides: TGTGCCAGCAGGGGCGGTCAGGCCAACAGTGGCTACACCTTC.

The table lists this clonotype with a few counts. The CDR3 loop reads CASSSAGTGYGYTF. CDR3 DNA sequence: TGTGCCAGCAGCTCCGCCGGGACAGGCTATGGCTACACCTTC. The V call is TRBV13, the J call TRBJ1-2, with TRBD1 matching 8 bases. With V trimmed by 4 bases and J by 4 bases, 5 bases remained unmatched. CDR3 length: 14 amino acids. From germline, CDR1 is PRHDT and CDR2 FYEKMQ (reference sequence).

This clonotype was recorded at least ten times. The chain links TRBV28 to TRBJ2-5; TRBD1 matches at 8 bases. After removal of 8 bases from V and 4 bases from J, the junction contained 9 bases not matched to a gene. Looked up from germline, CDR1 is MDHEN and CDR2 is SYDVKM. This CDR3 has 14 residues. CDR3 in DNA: TGTGCCAGCTTTAAGGCAGGGGGCATAGAGACCCAGTACTTC. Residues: CASFKAGGIETQYF.

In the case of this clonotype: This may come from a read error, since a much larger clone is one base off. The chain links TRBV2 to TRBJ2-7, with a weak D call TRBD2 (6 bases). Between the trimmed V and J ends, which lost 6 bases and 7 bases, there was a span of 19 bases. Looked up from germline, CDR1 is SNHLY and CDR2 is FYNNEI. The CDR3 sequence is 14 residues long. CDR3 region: CASRLDGSYNEQYF. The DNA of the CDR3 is TGTGCCAGCAGGCTAGACGGGAGTTACAATGAGCAGTACTTC.

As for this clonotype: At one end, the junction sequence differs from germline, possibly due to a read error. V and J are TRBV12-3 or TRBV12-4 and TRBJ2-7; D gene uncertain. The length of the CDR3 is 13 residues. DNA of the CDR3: TGTGCCAGCGGTTTCAAAGCTCCCTACGAGCAGTACTTC. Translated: CASGFKAPYEQYF.

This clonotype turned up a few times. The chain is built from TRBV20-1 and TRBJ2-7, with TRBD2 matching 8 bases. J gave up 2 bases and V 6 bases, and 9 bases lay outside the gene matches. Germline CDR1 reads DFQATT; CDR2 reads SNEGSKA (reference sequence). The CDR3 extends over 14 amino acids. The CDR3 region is CSATSSGTTYEQYF. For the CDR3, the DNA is TGCAGTGCCACCAGTAGCGGGACGACCTACGAGCAGTACTTC.

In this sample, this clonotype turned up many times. CDR3 protein: CASSPGLFQETQYF. CDR3 in DNA: TGTGCCAGCAGTCCCGGACTGTTCCAAGAGACCCAGTACTTC. The chain combines TRBV12-3 or TRBV12-4 with TRBJ2-5; tentatively, D is TRBD2 (5 bases). This CDR3 is 14 amino acids long. Trimming removed 5 bases at V and 1 base at J, with 11 bases between.

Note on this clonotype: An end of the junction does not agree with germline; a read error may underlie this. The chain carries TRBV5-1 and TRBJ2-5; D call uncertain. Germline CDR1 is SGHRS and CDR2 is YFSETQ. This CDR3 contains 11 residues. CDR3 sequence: CASSSLETQHF. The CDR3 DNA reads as TGCGCCAGCAGCTCTTTAGAGACCCAGCACTTC.